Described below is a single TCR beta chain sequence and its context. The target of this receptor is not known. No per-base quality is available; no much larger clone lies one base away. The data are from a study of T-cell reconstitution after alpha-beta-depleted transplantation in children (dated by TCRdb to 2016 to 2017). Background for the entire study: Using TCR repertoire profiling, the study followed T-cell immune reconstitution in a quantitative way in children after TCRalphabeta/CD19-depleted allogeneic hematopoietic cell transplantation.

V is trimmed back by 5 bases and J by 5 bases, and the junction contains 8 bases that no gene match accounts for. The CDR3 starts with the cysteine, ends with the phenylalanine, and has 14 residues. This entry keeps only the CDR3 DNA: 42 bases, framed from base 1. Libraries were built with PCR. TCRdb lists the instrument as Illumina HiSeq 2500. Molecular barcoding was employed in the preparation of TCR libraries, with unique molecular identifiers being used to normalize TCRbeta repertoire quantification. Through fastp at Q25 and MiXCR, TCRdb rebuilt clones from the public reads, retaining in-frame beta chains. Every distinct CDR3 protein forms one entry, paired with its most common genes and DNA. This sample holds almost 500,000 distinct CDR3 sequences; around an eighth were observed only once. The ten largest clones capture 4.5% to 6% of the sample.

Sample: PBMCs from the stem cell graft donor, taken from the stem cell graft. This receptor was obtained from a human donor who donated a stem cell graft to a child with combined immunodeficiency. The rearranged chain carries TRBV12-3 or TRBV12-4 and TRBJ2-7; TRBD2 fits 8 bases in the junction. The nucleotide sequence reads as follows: TGTGCCAGCAGTCTGGGACTAGTGGGCGACGAGCAGTACTTC. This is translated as CASSLGLVGDEQYF.